This T cell receptor (beta chain) was recorded in a study of CD8+ T cells in alopecia areata. Extracted RNA was reverse transcribed into cDNA, the sequencing template. This table comes from immunoSEQ multiplex PCR, and its TCRdb copy is limited to in-frame clones, with some not included. The sample yields more than 9,500 clones, about 61% seen once. The CDR3 extends over 14 amino acids. The trim removed 4 bases at V and 3 bases at J, leaving 6 bases unmatched. Germline V gives CDR1 SGHRS, CDR2 YFSETQ. Whole-study findings and limits: Clarity of TCR sharing across patients fell short of that in mice, possibly HLA-related. The study found higher clonality in lesional than normal scalp, especially in alopecia totalis/universalis.

In alopecia areata patients, both lesional scalp punch biopsies and peripheral blood were collected. Concerning this clone itself: Antigen: not known.

The receptor was derived from a human donor with alopecia areata. The genes are TRBV5-1 and TRBJ1-1, with 7 bases aligning to TRBD1. The sequenced sample consisted of skin. The DNA for the CDR3 is TGCGCCAGCAGCCTGGGACAGTGGGACACTGAAGCTTTCTTT. It translates to CASSLGQWDTEAFF.